The entry below gives a single TCR beta chain sequence along with its context. Germline values: CDR1 LGHDT, CDR2 YNNKEL (reference sequence). V was trimmed by 3 bases and J by 6 bases, leaving 16 bases between them. The CDR3 has 15 amino acids. Participant age was about 18 to 89 years, and participants resided in roughly 25 US areas. The data were obtained in a study of blood T cell repertoires in COVID-19. Generated by immunoSEQ multiplex PCR, the TCRdb table keeps only in-frame clones and is missing some. This table holds roughly 140,000 clones, more than 80% found once. The chain links TRBV3-1 (or the pseudogene TRBV3-2) to TRBJ2-3; possibly TRBD2 for D (6 bases). The sample was PBMCs or T cells enriched from blood (not recorded which). The clonotype originates from a woman aged 18-29 years who had been exposed to COVID-19. The CDR3 sequence is CASSQDYGSLDTQYF. The CDR3 nucleotides read TGTGCCAGCAGCCAGGATTACGGGAGCTTGGATACGCAGTATTTT.